A single sample is the source of the 8 T cell receptor beta chains below, sequenced in a study of OX40 agonist ivuxolimab in advanced cancers. TCRdb's copy holds only in-frame clones and misses some; the assay was immunoSEQ multiplex PCR. This table holds 90,000 to 150,000 clones, 75% to 90% found once. The source was CD4+ or CD8+ T cells sorted from blood, collected in a trial of the OX40 agonist ivuxolimab. The receptors were gathered from an adult with an advanced solid tumor such as melanoma, head and neck, liver or kidney cancer.

The V and J genes are TRBV30 and TRBJ2-1; 8 bases line up with TRBD2. From germline, CDR1 is GTSNPN and CDR2 SVGIG (reference sequence). The junction had 13 bases not matched to a gene; V was cut back by 8 bases and J by 7 bases. There are 14 residues in the CDR3. In DNA form, the CDR3 reads TGTGCCAGACATAGCGGGGCGGCGGGGAATGAGCAGTTCTTC. Amino acid sequence: CARHSGAAGNEQFF.

The V and J genes are TRBV5-4 and TRBJ1-6; no definite D call. The CDR3 contains 12 residues. The V end lost 10 bases, the J end lost 5 bases, and 10 bases lay between the germline ends. The V gene's germline CDR1 is SGHNT and CDR2 YYREEE (reference sequence). The CDR3: CACRSNNSPLHF. The CDR3 nucleotides read TGTGCCTGCCGGTCCAATAATTCACCCCTCCACTTT.

The chain's CDR3 is CASSSVGVAGTEAFF. DNA for the CDR3: TGTGCCAGCAGCTCAGTTGGGGTTGCGGGTACTGAAGCTTTCTTT. This chain connects TRBV6-6 to TRBJ1-1; no clear D. Trimming shortened V by 6 bases and J by 5 bases, and 19 bases separated the two germline ends. This CDR3 contains 15 residues. Germline V gives CDR1 MNHNY, CDR2 SVGAGI (reference sequence).

V and J are TRBV2 and TRBJ2-5; a possible D gene is TRBD2 (6 bases). V dropped 4 bases and J dropped 2 bases, with 8 bases sitting between them. This CDR3 is 13 amino acids long. The V gene's germline CDR1 is SNHLY and CDR2 FYNNEI. The CDR3 protein is CASSGGTQETQYF. For the CDR3, the DNA is TGTGCCAGCAGTGGCGGGACTCAAGAGACCCAGTACTTC.

The chain couples TRBV6-1 to TRBJ2-6; the match to TRBD1 covers 9 bases. V gave up 1 base and J gave up 2 bases; unmatched junction bases: 6. Germline CDR1 and CDR2: MNHNS and SASEGT. This CDR3 spans 18 amino acids. The CDR3 DNA reads TGTGCCAGCAGTGAAGTAAGGACAGGGGCGGCTGGGGCCAACGTCCTGACTTTC. Translating gives CASSEVRTGAAGANVLTF.

This chain uses TRBV5-5 with TRBJ1-4; 9 positions match TRBD1. The CDR3 loop spans 15 amino acids. Unmatched junction bases numbered 9, after V lost 5 bases and J lost 7 bases. Germline V CDR1 and CDR2: SGHKS, YYEKEE (reference sequence). CDR3 bases: TGTGCCAGCAGTAGGGCGACAGGGGGAGGTGAAAAACTGTTTTTT. It codes for CASSRATGGGEKLFF.

This clone appeared once. V usage is TRBV7-3 and J usage is TRBJ2-2, with D unclear. The CDR3 length is 12 residues. Trimming left V 5 bases short and J 9 bases short, with 10 bases between. The V gene's germline CDR1 is SGHTA and CDR2 FQGTGA. The CDR3 region is CASSLTNRELFF. The CDR3 DNA follows: TGTGCCAGCAGCCTCACCAATCGGGAGCTGTTTTTT.

This rearrangement joins TRBV14 to TRBJ1-2; 10 nucleotides align to TRBD1. The germline V gene has CDR1 SGHDN and CDR2 FVKESK. The CDR3 is made up of 15 amino acids. The V and J ends lost 1 base and 4 bases, in that order; junction bases with no gene match: 3. The CDR3 spells CASSQAGTGVYGYTF. CDR3 DNA sequence: TGTGCCAGCAGCCAAGCCGGGACAGGGGTCTATGGCTACACCTTC.